This TCR beta chain was captured by sequencing in a study of identical twins. TCRdb re-called the 5' RACE reads with MiXCR, one entry per CDR3 protein. The data show approximately 700,000 distinct CDR3 sequences, with approximately 6% seen just once and around 1.7% held by the top ten. This clonotype has at least ten counts. Its antigen is not identified. Study-wide findings and caveats: Researchers caution that invariant MAIT and iNKT cells could partly confound zero-insertion analyses.

Input material: naive T cells sorted from blood. This TCR derives from a man between 18 and 29 years old in good health.

The CDR3 DNA reads as TGCGCCAGCAGCTTGGAGGCAGGAGATCAGCCCCAGCATTTT. Its protein is CASSLEAGDQPQHF. The chain has TRBV5-1 and TRBJ1-5; no reliable D call. Germline values: CDR1 SGHRS, CDR2 YFSETQ. Trimming pared 0 bases from V and 5 bases from J, leaving 9 bases between. The CDR3 has 14 residues.